This T cell receptor beta chain was obtained from a study of blood T cell repertoires in COVID-19. The V and J ends lost 6 bases and 4 bases respectively, with 12 bases between them. The V gene's germline CDR1 is MNHEY and CDR2 SVGAGI. The length of the CDR3 is 13 residues. This clone was seen more than once but under ten times. Libraries were prepared by immunoSEQ multiplex PCR; TCRdb keeps only in-frame clonotypes and omits some of them. The table has about 59,000 clones, less than 90% seen once. Material: peripheral blood. The genes are TRBV6-5 and TRBJ1-1; D may be TRBD1 (5 bases). The receptor comes from a man at least 80 years old in a cohort sampled during active COVID-19. The CDR3 DNA is TGTGCCAGCAGCCGCTCGGGGGTCACTGAAGCTTTCTTT. It translates to CASSRSGVTEAFF.